This T cell receptor (beta chain) was documented in a study of blood T cell repertoires in COVID-19. The protocol was immunoSEQ multiplex PCR, while the TCRdb copy is restricted to in-frame clones and leaves out a portion. The data contain approximately 190,000 clones, almost 85% of them singletons. The CDR3 totals 13 residues. Deletions cut 0 bases from V and 3 bases from J, with 6 bases between. From germline, CDR1 is LNHNV and CDR2 YYDKDF (reference sequence). The clonotype originates from a human donor with acute or convalescent COVID-19. The donor label of this sample is uncertain. Source material: peripheral blood. This chain joins TRBV15 and TRBJ2-7, with D perhaps TRBD1 (5 bases). CDR3 residues: CATSRERGYEQYF. The CDR3 DNA follows: TGTGCCACCAGCAGAGAAAGGGGCTACGAGCAGTACTTC.